The text below deals with one TCR beta chain. Its antigen remains unknown. The ends lost 3 bases at V and 6 bases at J; junction bases unmatched: 2. CDR1 LGHNA and CDR2 YNFKEQ come from the germline V gene. The CDR3 length is 13 residues. This sample was taken from a study of OX40 agonist ivuxolimab in advanced cancers. On the study more broadly: From about 23 to 85 years was the age range, with a mean of around 60 years, and around 80% were male.

Libraries were prepared by immunoSEQ multiplex PCR; TCRdb keeps only in-frame clonotypes and omits some of them. Of tens of thousands of clones detected, almost 90% appear once; the ten largest clones hold roughly a tenth. The study, taken as a whole, reports: Relative to CD4+, CD8+ T cells held more expanded clones on average. Near-lowest levels of clonal expansion characterized partial responders at 0.1-3.0 mg/kg.

Blood specimens came from baseline, cycle 4 day 1, and cycle 7 day 1. The TCR was taken from an adult with an advanced solid tumor such as melanoma, head and neck, liver or kidney cancer. This sample comprised CD4+ or CD8+ T cells sorted from blood, obtained in a trial of the OX40 agonist ivuxolimab. The chain joins TRBV4-2 to TRBJ2-1; 7 bases agree with TRBD2. The CDR3 protein is CASSHGEGNEQFF. CDR3 DNA sequence: TGTGCCAGCAGCCACGGGGAGGGCAATGAGCAGTTCTTC.